This T cell receptor beta chain was identified during a study of cytomegalovirus exposure and HLA in healthy donors. General study points: It was reported that TCR beta sequences correctly inferred the HLA-A and HLA-B alleles for most subjects. Later analysis reportedly placed an Asian-associated ancestry cluster below the roughly 700-donor mean in N-insertions.

Healthy bone marrow donors formed the donor group. For this clone: Its specificity is not known.

PCR amplification relied on 60 Vbeta primers (plus 13 Jbeta primers). The repertoire was sequenced with immunoSEQ multiplex PCR; TCRdb's copy has only in-frame clones and lacks some. The listing contains 100,000 to 150,000 clones. Germline lookup yields CDR1 ENHRY and CDR2 SYGVKD. With 6 bases clipped from V and 9 bases from J, the junction kept 5 bases outside the gene matches. The CDR3 contains 14 residues. The sequenced sample was PBMCs. This chain joins TRBV10-3 and TRBJ2-1, with TRBD2 identical over 13 bases. This receptor was taken from a woman aged 40 to 49 in good health and CMV-seropositive. The CDR3 is CAIRAGTSGAEQFF. DNA for the CDR3: TGTGCCATCAGGGCAGGGACTAGCGGGGCTGAGCAGTTCTTC.